This paragraph reports one TCR beta chain. Its antigen remains unknown. The sample originates from a study of CD8 T cells in Susac syndrome. Across the whole study: Patients with Susac syndrome had blood drawn and were at that point therapy-naive, on corticosteroids, or on intravenous immunoglobulin alone. Study-wide findings and caveats: Expansion of clones was not seen in the CD4+ T cell repertoires of Susac syndrome.

After extraction with the RNeasy kit, 0.5 to 1 ug of the RNA was reverse transcribed using random hexamers. TCRdb redid the calling of the immunoSEQ multiplex PCR reads with MiXCR, one entry per CDR3 protein. There are roughly 200,000 distinct CDR3 sequences in the sample; 94% occur only once, and 0.1% to 0.12% lies in the top ten. CDR3 length: 13 residues. V lost 10 bases, J lost 3 bases, and 7 bases stayed unmatched. The germline gives CDR1 WSHSY, CDR2 SAAADI. The sequence derives from a human donor with Susac syndrome. The genes are TRBV10-2 and TRBJ1-2, with TRBD1 identical over 8 bases. The material sequenced was CD4+ T cells from PBMCs. CDR3 DNA sequence: TGCGCCATTTCACAGGGGGACGACTATGGCTACACCTTC. It is translated as CAISQGDDYGYTF.